The 30 T cell receptor beta chains in this list originate from one sample, sequenced in a study of T-cell reconstitution after alpha-beta-depleted transplantation in children. Using unique molecular identifiers, the investigators prepared the TCRbeta library. From the PCR reads, TCRdb called clonotypes with MiXCR, one entry per CDR3 protein. The sample yields some 140,000 distinct CDR3 sequences, more than 9.5% seen once. The input for sequencing was PBMCs, mostly from graft donor cells, taken 180 days after TCRalphabeta/CD19-depleted stem cell transplant. These receptors were taken from a girl less than two years old who had a stem cell transplant for combined immunodeficiency, so the T cells may come from the graft donor.

The sample holds many counts of this clonotype. This rearrangement joins TRBV20-1 to TRBJ2-1; no firm D call. Trimming stripped 2 bases from V and 9 bases from J, with 14 bases between. From germline, CDR1 is DFQATT and CDR2 SNEGSKA (reference sequence). CDR3 length: 13 residues. This chain's CDR3 is CSARTTLLPEQFF. The CDR3 DNA reads as TGCAGTGCTAGAACCACCCTCCTACCTGAGCAGTTCTTC.

There are a few counts of this clonotype. The chain has TRBV12-3 or TRBV12-4 and TRBJ2-7, with D possibly being TRBD2 (6 bases). Trimming removed 3 bases from V and 2 bases from J, with 14 bases in between. CDR3 length: 15 amino acids. The CDR3 DNA reads TGTGCCAGCAGTTTCGGCAGAAAGCGGGCCTACGAGCAGTACTTC. Amino acids: CASSFGRKRAYEQYF.

This clonotype has only a few counts. The gene calls are TRBV27 and TRBJ2-2, with no clear D. Germline loops: CDR1 MNHEY, CDR2 SMNVEV (reference sequence). This CDR3 comprises 15 residues. V was trimmed by 2 bases and J by 6 bases, leaving 13 bases between them. CDR3 protein: CASSLRFGVAGELFF. The CDR3 DNA sequence: TGTGCCAGCAGTTTAAGATTTGGGGTTGCCGGGGAGCTGTTTTTT.

The gene calls are TRBV10-3 and TRBJ2-1; D perhaps matches TRBD2 (5 bases). V lost 1 base, J lost 3 bases, and 13 bases lay in between. CDR1 and CDR2 from the germline V gene are ENHRY and SYGVKD. The CDR3 sequence is 16 residues long. DNA for the CDR3: TGTGCCATCAGTGAGTTGCGGGCGAACATCTACAATGAGCAGTTCTTC. It codes for CAISELRANIYNEQFF.

The chain couples TRBV19 to TRBJ2-1, with 8 bases identical to TRBD2. The CDR3 covers 16 residues. Germline V gives CDR1 LNHDA, CDR2 SQIVND (reference sequence). V lost 1 base and J lost 5; bases outside the gene matches: 7. CDR3 DNA sequence: TGTGCCAGTAGTATAGGTTTGCGGGAGGCTCACAATGAGCAGTTCTTC. Translation gives CASSIGLREAHNEQFF.

V and J are TRBV7-6 and TRBJ2-2, with 11 bases fitting TRBD2. J was trimmed by 0 bases and V by 2 bases; bases with no gene match: 2. The V gene's germline CDR1 is SGHVS and CDR2 FNYEAQ. The CDR3 runs 17 residues. The CDR3 loop reads CASSLPTSGANTGELFF. CDR3 coding DNA: TGTGCCAGCAGCTTACCGACTAGCGGGGCGAACACCGGGGAGCTGTTTTTT.

This chain links TRBV14 with TRBJ2-2; D might be TRBD1 (5 bases). Germline CDR1 SGHDN, CDR2 FVKESK. The CDR3 is made up of 9 amino acids. As DNA, the CDR3 is TGTGAGGGGACCGGGGAGCTGTTTTTT. Translated, it gives CEGTGELFF.

This clonotype came up many times. The chain has TRBV6-5 and TRBJ2-3, with D possibly being TRBD1 or TRBD2 (6 bases each). Germline assignment: CDR1 MNHEY and CDR2 SVGAGI. CDR3 length: 18 residues. V lost 5 bases to trimming and J lost 1 base, with 22 bases between them. The CDR3 DNA reads TGTGCCAGCAGTAGGGGGGACCATAGCTCCGGAGGCACAGATACGCAGTATTTT. This gives the protein CASSRGDHSSGGTDTQYF.

This clonotype has a handful of counts. The V and J genes are TRBV7-2 and TRBJ2-3; no definite D call. Germline CDR1 reads SGHTA; CDR2 reads FQGNSA. The CDR3 runs 15 residues. Trimming left V 4 bases short and J 1 base short, with 12 bases between. CDR3 protein: CASSSRRVGTDTQYF. The CDR3 DNA follows: TGTGCCAGCAGCTCGCGAAGGGTCGGCACAGATACGCAGTATTTT. Complete variable domain (other parts from reference TRBV7-2 and TRBJ2-3): GAGVSQSPSNKVTEKGKDVELRCDPISGHTALYWYRQSLGQGLEFLIYFQGNSAPDKSGLPSDRFSAERTGGSVSTLTIQRTQQEDSAVYLCASSSRRVGTDTQYFGPGTRLTVL.

The chain employs TRBV10-3 and TRBJ1-2; TRBD1 matches 7 bases. Trimming took 6 bases from V and 4 from J; bases not matched to a gene: 8. The CDR3 sequence is 14 residues long. Germline CDR1 ENHRY, CDR2 SYGVKD. In nucleotides, the CDR3 is TGTGCCATCAGACGGGACAGTCTTGGCTATGGCTACACCTTC. It yields the protein CAIRRDSLGYGYTF.

V and J are TRBV7-8 and TRBJ2-7, with D unresolved. The germline V gene encodes CDR1 SGHVS and CDR2 FQNEAQ. The CDR3 runs to 16 residues. V was clipped by 0 bases and J by 3 bases, with 15 bases between them. This chain's CDR3 is CASSLAWRATFYEQYF. For the CDR3, the DNA is TGTGCCAGCAGCTTAGCTTGGCGAGCTACCTTCTACGAGCAGTACTTC.

J is TRBJ1-1 and V is TRBV12-3 or TRBV12-4; 8 bases map to TRBD1. This CDR3 comprises 14 residues. V lost 6 bases, J lost 4 bases, and 7 bases stayed unmatched. In DNA, the CDR3 is TGTGCCAGCAGGTTACAGGGGGAGGGCACTGAAGCTTTCTTT. This encodes CASRLQGEGTEAFF.

In this sample, this clonotype turned up a few times. The rearrangement links TRBV11-2 to TRBJ2-7; the D gene is possibly TRBD2 (12 bases). This CDR3 spans 19 amino acids. V gave up 5 bases and J gave up 1 base, with 27 bases separating them. Germline CDR1 and CDR2: SGHAT and FQNNGV. CDR3 nucleotides: TGTGCCAGCAGCCCACGGGACAGGGGGACTAGCGGGTCATCCTACGAGCAGTACTTC. Translated, it gives CASSPRDRGTSGSSYEQYF.

This clonotype was seen a handful of times. The genes are TRBV20-1 and TRBJ1-2; no firm D call. CDR3 length equals 18 residues. V lost 0 bases and J lost 1, with 21 bases in between. Germline lookup yields CDR1 DFQATT and CDR2 SNEGSKA (reference sequence). The CDR3 loop reads CSARDGKPGALSNYGYTF. In DNA, the CDR3 is TGCAGTGCTAGAGATGGAAAACCGGGAGCCTTAAGTAACTATGGCTACACCTTC.

J is TRBJ2-7 and V is TRBV20-1, with unresolved D. The CDR3 runs to 11 residues. In germline, CDR1 is DFQATT, CDR2 SNEGSKA (reference sequence). V was trimmed by 0 bases and J by 5 bases, leaving 5 bases between them. The CDR3 loop reads CSAREGNEQYF. The CDR3 DNA is TGCAGTGCTAGAGAGGGGAACGAGCAGTACTTC.

The chain carries TRBV4-1 and TRBJ1-5, with 7 bases lining up with TRBD1. Trimming removed 4 bases from V and 6 bases from J; junction bases left unmatched: 6. CDR3 length: 14 residues. Germline V CDR1 and CDR2: MGHRA, YSYEKL. The CDR3 bases are TGCGCCAGCAGCCGCTGGACAGGTATTCAGCCCCAGCATTTT. Protein sequence: CASSRWTGIQPQHF.

A few counts support this clonotype. This chain connects TRBV6-2 or TRBV6-3 to TRBJ2-5, with D uncertain. Germline V gene lookup returns CDR1 MNHEY and CDR2 SVGEGT. With 3 bases removed from V and 2 bases from J, the gap between germline ends came to 7 bases. This CDR3 contains 13 residues. CDR3 nucleotides: TGTGCCAGCAGTTATATCGGACAAGAGACCCAGTACTTC. Its protein product is CASSYIGQETQYF.

This clonotype appeared a few times. The chain uses TRBV6-2 or TRBV6-3 and TRBJ1-5; D remains ambiguous. The CDR3 contains 13 residues. The V gene's germline CDR1 is MNHEY and CDR2 SVGEGT. The V end was cut by 9 bases, the J end by 7 bases, with 16 bases between. CDR3: CASTRTERQPQHF. The CDR3, as DNA: TGTGCCAGTACTAGGACGGAAAGGCAGCCCCAGCATTTT.

The chain combines TRBV3-1 with TRBJ2-7, with D possibly TRBD1 on 6 matching bases. V was pared by 4 bases and J by 6 bases, with 19 bases between. The length of the CDR3 is 15 residues. Germline CDR1 LGHDT, CDR2 YNNKEL (reference sequence). The CDR3 reads CASSPPPRDNGEQYF. The DNA of the CDR3 is TGTGCCAGCAGCCCCCCCCCAAGGGACAACGGCGAGCAGTACTTC.

This clonotype occurred a few times. The V gene is TRBV5-8, the J gene TRBJ1-5; TRBD1 is a possible D gene (5 bases). Germline V lookup: CDR1 SGHTS, CDR2 YDEGEE. This CDR3 has 14 amino acids. Trimming stripped 4 bases from V and 5 bases from J, with 13 bases between. The CDR3 nucleotides are TGTGCCAGCAGCGGGGGAGAGGGTTATCAGCCCCAGCATTTT. Protein sequence: CASSGGEGYQPQHF.

The sample holds many counts of this clonotype. V usage is TRBV13 and J usage is TRBJ2-1; 8 nucleotides line up with TRBD2. CDR1 and CDR2 (germline): PRHDT, FYEKMQ (reference sequence). CDR3 length equals 16 residues. With 2 bases clipped from V and 1 base from J, the junction kept 4 bases outside the gene matches. CDR3 in DNA: TGTGCCAGCAGCTTAATTGGACTAGCATCCTACAATGAGCAGTTCTTC. It codes for CASSLIGLASYNEQFF.

This clonotype appeared many times. The chain has TRBV29-1 and TRBJ2-2; no clear D gene. Trimming took off 4 bases at V and 4 bases at J, with 7 bases between the two ends. Germline CDR1 reads SQVTM; CDR2 reads ANQGSEA. This CDR3 has 12 residues. CDR3 sequence: CSVVPGTGELFF. The CDR3, as DNA: TGCAGCGTTGTGCCAGGCACCGGGGAGCTGTTTTTT.

This clonotype has just a few counts. The genes are TRBV12-3 or TRBV12-4 and TRBJ1-1, with D possibly TRBD1 on 6 matching bases. The CDR3 spans 14 residues. The germline V and J ends were trimmed by 4 bases and 5 bases, with 14 bases remaining between them. CDR3 sequence (DNA): TGTGCCAGCAGTTCGCCGGGGGCTGGGACTGAAGCTTTCTTT. Translating it yields CASSSPGAGTEAFF.

This clonotype was detected only a few times. The chain carries TRBV10-3 and TRBJ2-3; 12 bases are shared with TRBD2. V lost 4 bases, J lost 10 bases, and 12 bases stayed unmatched. This CDR3 has 16 residues. Per germline, CDR1 ENHRY and CDR2 SYGVKD. CDR3 sequence: CAISGPGASGGEAQYF. The CDR3 nucleotides read TGTGCCATCAGTGGACCCGGGGCTAGCGGGGGGGAGGCGCAGTATTTT.

This clonotype appeared many times. This rearrangement joins TRBV5-5 to TRBJ2-5, with a possible D match to TRBD1 (5 bases). The CDR3 contains 13 residues. The ends were cut back, 5 bases at V and 2 bases at J, with 10 bases in the middle. Germline CDR1 SGHKS, CDR2 YYEKEE (reference sequence). The DNA of the CDR3 is TGTGCCAGCAGACGACAGTCACAAGAGACCCAGTACTTC. Residues: CASRRQSQETQYF.

The V and J genes are TRBV25-1 and TRBJ2-5; 8 bases line up with TRBD1. The trim removed 4 bases at V and 4 bases at J, leaving 8 bases unmatched. The germline V gene has CDR1 MGHDK and CDR2 SYGVNS. The CDR3 runs 15 residues. The CDR3 sequence: CASSALPRGRETQYF. The CDR3 DNA reads as TGTGCCAGCAGTGCCCTGCCCAGGGGGCGAGAGACCCAGTACTTC. The full variable domain, completed using reference TRBV25-1 and TRBJ2-5, is EADIYQTPRYLVIGTGKKITLECSQTMGHDKMYWYQQDPGMELHLIHYSYGVNSTEKGDLSSESTVSRIRTEHFPLTLESARPSHTSQYLCASSALPRGRETQYFGPGTRLLVL.

This chain links TRBV27 with TRBJ2-1; D is perhaps TRBD2 (6 bases). Trimming stripped 1 base from V and 4 bases from J, with 14 bases between. The CDR3 totals 16 residues. In germline, CDR1 is MNHEY, CDR2 SMNVEV (reference sequence). CDR3 DNA: TGTGCCAGCAGTTTATTTCACGGCGGGATTTACAATGAGCAGTTCTTC. Protein sequence: CASSLFHGGIYNEQFF.

The table lists this clonotype with a few counts. The chain's CDR3 is CSARVGTPTGELFF. The CDR3, as DNA: TGCAGTGCTAGAGTGGGGACCCCCACCGGGGAGCTGTTTTTT. This chain connects TRBV20-1 to TRBJ2-2, with D perhaps assigned TRBD1 or TRBD2 (5 bases each). The V end was cut by 1 base, the J end by 4 bases, with 10 bases between. This CDR3 contains 14 residues. CDR1 is DFQATT and CDR2 is SNEGSKA in the germline V gene (reference sequence).

This clonotype came up once. The CDR3 DNA follows: TGTGCCAGCTCACCCAGCCGGGGAGGTTCACCCCTCCACTTT. Translation gives CASSPSRGGSPLHF. This rearrangement joins TRBV18 to TRBJ1-6; D unresolved. The germline CDR1 and CDR2 sequences are KGHSH and LQKENI. The CDR3 consists of 14 residues. V was trimmed by 3 bases and J by 9 bases, leaving 12 bases between them.

This rearrangement joins TRBV10-3 to TRBJ2-5; possible D gene TRBD2, 6 bases. From germline, CDR1 is ENHRY and CDR2 SYGVKD. This CDR3 contains 13 residues. V lost 3 bases, J lost 4 bases, and 9 bases lay in between. The CDR3 loop is CAISDGGGETQYF. The CDR3 DNA is TGTGCCATCAGTGATGGGGGAGGAGAGACCCAGTACTTC.